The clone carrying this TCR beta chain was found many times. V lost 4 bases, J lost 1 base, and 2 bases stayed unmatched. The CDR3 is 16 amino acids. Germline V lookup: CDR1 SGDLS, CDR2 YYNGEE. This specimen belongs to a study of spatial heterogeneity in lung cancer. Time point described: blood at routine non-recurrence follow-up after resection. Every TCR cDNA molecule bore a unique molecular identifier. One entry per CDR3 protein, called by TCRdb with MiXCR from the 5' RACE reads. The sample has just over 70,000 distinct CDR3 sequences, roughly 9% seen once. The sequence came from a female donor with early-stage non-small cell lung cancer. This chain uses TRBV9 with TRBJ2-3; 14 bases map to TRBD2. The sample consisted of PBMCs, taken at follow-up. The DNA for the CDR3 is TGTGCCAGCAGCCAGACTAGCGGGGGGGGCACAGATACGCAGTATTTT. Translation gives CASSQTSGGGTDTQYF.